Listed below are T cell receptor beta chains from one sample, sequenced in a study of neurological immune-mediated disorders. From the 5' RACE reads, TCRdb called clonotypes with MiXCR, one entry per CDR3 protein. The data show some 25,000 distinct CDR3 sequences, 6.7% seen once. Sequencing input: PBMCs. The receptors here all came from a woman between 40 and 55 years old in good health. Both conserved end residues are trimmed from each CDR3. The order of the fields is CDR3 protein, V gene, J gene.

CDR3: ASSMGLAQETQY
V: TRBV19
J: TRBJ2-5

CDR3: ASSPPGETQY
V: TRBV18
J: TRBJ2-5

CDR3: SARALAGETQY
V: TRBV20-1
J: TRBJ2-5

CDR3: SALGQGAEEQY
V: TRBV20-1
J: TRBJ2-7

CDR3: SARSDRLLGANVLT
V: TRBV20-1
J: TRBJ2-6

CDR3: ASSFGSGGTQY
V: TRBV28
J: TRBJ2-3

CDR3: ASSFLAGVNTGELF
V: TRBV7-2
J: TRBJ2-2

CDR3: ASSFPVQGSDEAF
V: TRBV5-6
J: TRBJ1-1

CDR3: ASSLVLQTPSSYNEQF
V: TRBV7-9
J: TRBJ2-1

CDR3: SVSRLSSTDTQY
V: TRBV20-1
J: TRBJ2-3

CDR3: ASSQTDEDNEQF
V: TRBV4-2
J: TRBJ2-1

CDR3: SARRDRANQPQH
V: TRBV20-1
J: TRBJ1-5

CDR3: ASSETSGSRVAQY
V: TRBV12-3/TRBV12-4
J: TRBJ2-5

CDR3: ASSREQGGFGDTQY
V: TRBV7-2
J: TRBJ2-3

CDR3: ASSQGPGEGTDTQY
V: TRBV4-3
J: TRBJ2-3

CDR3: SCEGALTRTDTQY
V: TRBV29-1
J: TRBJ2-3

CDR3: ASSTPGRLNHEQY
V: TRBV5-1
J: TRBJ2-7

CDR3: SARTPWRGQETQY
V: TRBV20-1
J: TRBJ2-5

CDR3: ASTLGGAGGETQY
V: TRBV7-2
J: TRBJ2-5

CDR3: ASSLVGRVGYEQY
V: TRBV5-1
J: TRBJ2-7

CDR3: ASSSGPYNEQF
V: TRBV12-3/TRBV12-4
J: TRBJ2-1

CDR3: ASSPRAAPPNEQF
V: TRBV18
J: TRBJ2-1